The 30 T cell receptor beta chains below come from one sample, sequenced in a study of blood T cell repertoires in COVID-19 (dated by TCRdb to 2018 to 2021). The library was produced with the immunoSEQ multiplex PCR assay. This is the immuneACCESS table as TCRdb keeps it, with only in-frame sequences that have V and J called. A part of the clones is gone; compared with another copy, unresolved V genes explain less than half, and the rest is unexplained. Across this sample there are tens of thousands of clones, with roughly 89% seen only once. Roughly 3.9% of the sample is held by the ten biggest clonotypes. Sequences were obtained from peripheral blood. Receptor source: a man aged 40-55 years with COVID-19, enrolled during active disease.

This clone was found a few times. V and J are TRBV28 and TRBJ1-2; possibly TRBD1 for D (6 bases). V was clipped by 3 bases and J by 6 bases, with 17 bases between them. CDR1 is MDHEN and CDR2 is SYDVKM in the germline V gene. The length of the CDR3 is 15 residues. As DNA, the CDR3 is TGTGCCAGCAGTTTCTTCACTGACAGGTTTAATGGCTACACCTTC. Encoded protein: CASSFFTDRFNGYTF.

This sequence joins TRBV10-3 and TRBJ2-3, with D tentatively TRBD2 (5 bases). CDR1 is ENHRY, CDR2 SYGVKD, per germline. Trimming pared 6 bases from V and 4 bases from J, leaving 20 bases between. The CDR3 spans 16 residues. The CDR3 coding sequence is TGTGCCATCAGGGCCCCTACGGGATCCGGGGCAGATACGCAGTATTTT. It specifies CAIRAPTGSGADTQYF.

This clone occurred once. The rearrangement uses TRBV25-1 and TRBJ2-7; D uncertain. The germline V and J ends were trimmed by 3 bases and 0 bases, with 6 bases remaining between them. Germline CDR1 is MGHDK and CDR2 is SYGVNS. The CDR3 contains 13 residues. This CDR3 is CASSDSSSYEQYF. In nucleotides, the CDR3 is TGTGCCAGCAGTGACTCTTCCTCCTACGAGCAGTACTTC.

This rearrangement joins TRBV5-6 to TRBJ1-6; TRBD1 matches 7 bases. Germline assignment: CDR1 SGHDT and CDR2 YYEEEE. This CDR3 comprises 17 residues. Losses at the gene ends were 5 bases for V and 4 bases for J; bases not matched to a gene: 12. The CDR3 is CASRPSWGDSYNSPLHF. Written as DNA, the CDR3 is TGTGCCAGCAGGCCATCCTGGGGGGACAGTTATAATTCACCCCTCCACTTT.

CDR3 residues: CAISPGQGFGGYTF. The CDR3 DNA reads TGTGCCATCAGTCCGGGACAGGGGTTCGGAGGCTACACCTTC. This sequence joins TRBV10-3 and TRBJ1-2; 10 bases match TRBD1. CDR1 is ENHRY, CDR2 SYGVKD, per germline. After removal of 5 bases from V and 8 bases from J, the junction contained 8 bases not matched to a gene. This CDR3 is 14 amino acids long.

This chain connects TRBV11-2 to TRBJ2-5; D might be TRBD2 (6 bases). V was pared by 5 bases and J by 1 base, with 14 bases between. CDR1 and CDR2 (germline): SGHAT, FQNNGV. CDR3 length equals 15 residues. CDR3 sequence reads: CASSVRWGVQETQYF. CDR3 DNA sequence: TGTGCCAGCAGCGTCAGGTGGGGGGTCCAAGAGACCCAGTACTTC.

J is TRBJ1-1 and V is TRBV13; D might be TRBD1 (5 bases). Germline loops: CDR1 PRHDT, CDR2 FYEKMQ (reference sequence). The CDR3 is 14 amino acids. The V and J ends lost 3 bases and 1 base respectively, with 9 bases between them. The CDR3 DNA reads as TGTGCCAGCAGCTTCCGGGGGGGGAACACTGAAGCTTTCTTT. It yields the protein CASSFRGGNTEAFF.

The chain recombines TRBV6-5 with TRBJ1-5; no clear D gene. Germline V gene sequence: CDR1 MNHEY, CDR2 SVGAGI. This CDR3 has 15 residues. The V end lost 6 bases, the J end lost 2 bases, and 14 bases lay between the germline ends. The CDR3 DNA reads TGTGCCAGCAGACGCACAGTATTCGGCAATCAGCCCCAGCATTTT. It specifies CASRRTVFGNQPQHF.

This clone appeared a few times. The chain combines TRBV6-1 with TRBJ2-4, with TRBD2 matching 10 bases. Germline loops: CDR1 MNHNS, CDR2 SASEGT. The trim removed 2 bases at V and 9 bases at J, leaving 7 bases unmatched. CDR3 length: 15 residues. CDR3 sequence: CASSERASGRVIQYF. CDR3 sequence (DNA): TGTGCCAGCAGTGAAAGGGCTAGCGGGAGAGTCATTCAGTACTTC.

The V call is TRBV7-9, the J call TRBJ2-1; 7 nucleotides align to TRBD2. V lost 4 bases, J lost 6 bases, and 9 bases stayed unmatched. Germline V gene lookup returns CDR1 SEHNR and CDR2 FQNEAQ (reference sequence). The CDR3 totals 15 residues. The CDR3 nucleotides read TGTGCCAGCAGCTCCCAGCGGGGCTCCGCCAATGAGCAGTTCTTC. As protein: CASSSQRGSANEQFF.

The rearrangement uses TRBV5-1 and TRBJ2-4; 11 positions agree with TRBD2. Germline assignment: CDR1 SGHRS and CDR2 YFSETQ. With V trimmed by 0 bases and J by 6 bases, 8 bases remained unmatched. There are 17 residues in the CDR3. This chain's CDR3 is CASSLGTSGGLLNIQYF. CDR3 DNA: TGCGCCAGCAGCTTGGGTACTAGCGGGGGCCTCTTAAACATTCAGTACTTC.

The V and J genes are TRBV7-8 and TRBJ2-5; tentative D call: TRBD2 (6 bases). V shed 1 base and J shed 5 bases, with 14 bases lying between them. The CDR3 runs 15 residues. Germline V gene lookup returns CDR1 SGHVS and CDR2 FQNEAQ. CDR3: CASSLGSGLRETQYF. The CDR3 DNA follows: TGTGCCAGCAGCTTAGGAAGCGGGCTCAGGGAGACCCAGTACTTC.

The chain carries TRBV5-5 and TRBJ2-5; 11 bases agree with TRBD2. V shed 5 bases and J 5 bases; nucleotides not matched to a gene: 8. Germline V gene sequence: CDR1 SGHKS, CDR2 YYEKEE (reference sequence). CDR3 length: 15 residues. The CDR3 nucleotides are TGTGCCAGCAGTTCCTTAGCGGGGGGGCACGAGACCCAGTACTTC. This encodes CASSSLAGGHETQYF.

The J gene is TRBJ2-1, the V gene TRBV30; TRBD1 agrees at 9 bases. Germline values: CDR1 GTSNPN, CDR2 SVGIG (reference sequence). CDR3 length: 12 residues. With 5 bases clipped from V and 7 bases from J, the junction kept 3 bases outside the gene matches. In DNA, the CDR3 is TGTGCCTGGGGGACAGGGCGGAATGAGCAGTTCTTC. Protein sequence: CAWGTGRNEQFF.

J is TRBJ2-7 and V is TRBV7-9; possibly TRBD1 for D (6 bases). Germline V gene lookup returns CDR1 SEHNR and CDR2 FQNEAQ (reference sequence). Trimming took 0 bases from V and 3 from J, leaving 12 bases between them. The length of the CDR3 is 15 residues. The CDR3 nucleotides are TGTGCCAGCAGCTTAGCGATAGGGACACACTACGAGCAGTACTTC. Its translation: CASSLAIGTHYEQYF.

This chain joins TRBV4-1 and TRBJ1-4, with unresolved D. Deletions cut 1 base from V and 8 bases from J, with 14 bases between. Germline lookup yields CDR1 MGHRA and CDR2 YSYEKL. The CDR3 consists of 15 residues. DNA of the CDR3: TGCGCCAGCAGCCAAGCAGTCCTCCGCCCCGAAAAACTGTTTTTT. This sequence encodes CASSQAVLRPEKLFF.

The chain combines TRBV6-5 with TRBJ2-4, with 10 bases aligning to TRBD1. CDR3 size: 14 residues. Trimming at V came to 10 bases and at J to 4 bases, leaving 7 bases not matched to a gene. Germline V gene data show CDR1 as MNHEY and CDR2 as SVGAGI. The CDR3 here is CATADRGEKNIQYF. DNA of the CDR3: TGTGCCACCGCGGACAGGGGGGAGAAAAACATTCAGTACTTC.

CDR3 region: CASSLALGEETQYF. CDR3 bases: TGCGCCAGCAGCTTGGCCCTAGGCGAAGAGACCCAGTACTTC. The chain uses TRBV5-1 and TRBJ2-5; D call uncertain. The V and J ends lost 0 bases and 3 bases respectively, with 9 bases between them. Germline assignment: CDR1 SGHRS and CDR2 YFSETQ. The CDR3 extends over 14 amino acids.

The genes are TRBV5-1 and TRBJ2-7; 7 bases align to TRBD1. Trimming removed 4 bases from V and 0 bases from J; junction bases left unmatched: 7. Germline CDR1 is SGHRS and CDR2 is YFSETQ. This CDR3 region has 15 residues. The CDR3 bases are TGCGCCAGCAGCCCCGGACAGGAGAGCTCCTACGAGCAGTACTTC. As protein: CASSPGQESSYEQYF.

The rearrangement joins TRBV5-8 to TRBJ2-5, with TRBD2 matching 13 bases. This CDR3 contains 15 residues. J gave up 6 bases and V 0 bases, and 2 bases lay outside the gene matches. CDR1 is SGHTS and CDR2 is YDEGEE in the germline V gene. CDR3 protein: CASSLAGLAGQTQYF. The DNA of the CDR3 is TGTGCCAGCAGCTTGGCGGGACTAGCGGGGCAGACCCAGTACTTC. The full variable domain, rest sourced from reference TRBV5-8 and TRBJ2-5, is EAGVTQSPTHLIKTRGQQATLRCSPISGHTSVYWYQQALGLGLQFLLWYDEGEERNRGNFPPRFSGRQFPNYSSELNVNALELEDSALYLCASSLAGLAGQTQYFGPGTRLLVL.

With regard to this clone: Given a much more abundant clone one base away, this may be a read error. The chain combines TRBV5-1 with TRBJ1-3; the D gene is possibly TRBD1 (6 bases). The CDR3 has 16 residues. Germline CDR1 SGHRS, CDR2 YFSETQ. Trimming removed 3 bases at V and 4 bases at J, with 17 bases between. Written as DNA, the CDR3 is TGCGCCAGCAGCTCAACAGGGCCGCCGGAGGGAAACACCATATATTTT. Translated, it gives CASSSTGPPEGNTIYF.

This chain uses TRBV2 with TRBJ2-3; 7 bases fit TRBD2. The CDR3 loop spans 15 amino acids. CDR1 and CDR2 from the germline V gene are SNHLY and FYNNEI. V gave up 6 bases and J gave up 4 bases; unmatched junction bases: 10. The CDR3, as DNA: TGTGCCAGCAGGGGGGGGTCAGCTGGCCCAGATACGCAGTATTTT. The encoded protein is CASRGGSAGPDTQYF.

CDR3 sequence (DNA): TGTGCCAGTTTCGCCCGGGACAGGGTAGGATATGGCTACACCTTC. Amino acid sequence: CASFARDRVGYGYTF. The chain employs TRBV19 and TRBJ1-2, with 9 bases that match TRBD1. The J segment lost 5 bases and the V segment lost 8 bases, leaving 12 bases of the junction unmatched. Germline CDR1 and CDR2: LNHDA and SQIVND (reference sequence). The length of the CDR3 is 15 residues.

The chain is built from TRBV18 and TRBJ1-2; weak D call: TRBD1 (6 bases). V was trimmed by 3 bases and J by 1 base, leaving 24 bases between them. The CDR3 covers 19 residues. Germline V gives CDR1 KGHSH, CDR2 LQKENI. The CDR3 DNA is TGTGCCAGCTCACCTGACCAACCCGGGACACCTGGCGATAACTATGGCTACACCTTC. Protein sequence: CASSPDQPGTPGDNYGYTF.

The chain combines TRBV5-5 with TRBJ2-7, with no clear D. Germline V lookup: CDR1 SGHKS, CDR2 YYEKEE (reference sequence). Trimming shortened V by 2 bases and J by 3 bases, and 6 bases separated the two germline ends. The CDR3 totals 12 residues. CDR3 DNA sequence: TGTGCCAGCAGCTTTACAGACTACGAGCAGTACTTC. Protein: CASSFTDYEQYF.

The chain couples TRBV27 to TRBJ1-5, with D possibly matching TRBD1 (6 bases). Germline V gene data show CDR1 as MNHEY and CDR2 as SMNVEV (reference sequence). V dropped 2 bases and J dropped 2 bases, with 7 bases sitting between them. The CDR3 extends over 14 amino acids. CDR3 nucleotides: TGTGCCAGCAGTTTAGCAGGGGGCAATCAGCCCCAGCATTTT. Protein sequence: CASSLAGGNQPQHF.

The chain uses TRBV5-1 and TRBJ2-7, with D perhaps matching TRBD1 (5 bases). Trimming stripped 1 base from V and 2 bases from J, with 10 bases between. The CDR3 loop spans 14 amino acids. Germline-derived CDR1 and CDR2 are SGHRS and YFSETQ. The CDR3 here is CASSLTGSTYEQYF. The CDR3 nucleotides are TGCGCCAGCAGCTTGACAGGTTCAACCTACGAGCAGTACTTC.

A few counts support this clone. The V gene is TRBV30, the J gene TRBJ1-1; a possible D gene is TRBD1 (5 bases). The CDR3 sequence is 13 residues long. Germline V gene lookup returns CDR1 GTSNPN and CDR2 SVGIG (reference sequence). V was shortened by 1 base and J by 1 base, with 7 bases between the two germline ends. CDR3 bases: TGTGCCTGGAGTGAGGGGAAGAACACTGAAGCTTTCTTT. Its translation is CAWSEGKNTEAFF.

This chain connects TRBV28 to TRBJ1-6, with D perhaps TRBD1 (5 bases). V lost 3 bases to trimming and J lost 8 bases, with 17 bases between them. Per the germline V gene, CDR1 is MDHEN and CDR2 is SYDVKM. The CDR3 loop spans 16 amino acids. CDR3 sequence reads: CASSFRRGIGDSPLHF. CDR3 nucleotide sequence: TGTGCCAGCAGTTTTAGGAGGGGAATAGGCGATTCACCCCTCCACTTT.

The chain joins TRBV5-1 to TRBJ2-3, with 11 bases fitting TRBD2. The CDR3 length is 17 residues. J was trimmed by 0 bases and V by 1 base; bases with no gene match: 4. Germline V CDR1 and CDR2: SGHRS, YFSETQ. CDR3 sequence reads: CASSLFSSGGSTDTQYF. Here the CDR3 DNA reads TGCGCCAGCAGCTTGTTTTCTAGCGGGGGGAGCACAGATACGCAGTATTTT.